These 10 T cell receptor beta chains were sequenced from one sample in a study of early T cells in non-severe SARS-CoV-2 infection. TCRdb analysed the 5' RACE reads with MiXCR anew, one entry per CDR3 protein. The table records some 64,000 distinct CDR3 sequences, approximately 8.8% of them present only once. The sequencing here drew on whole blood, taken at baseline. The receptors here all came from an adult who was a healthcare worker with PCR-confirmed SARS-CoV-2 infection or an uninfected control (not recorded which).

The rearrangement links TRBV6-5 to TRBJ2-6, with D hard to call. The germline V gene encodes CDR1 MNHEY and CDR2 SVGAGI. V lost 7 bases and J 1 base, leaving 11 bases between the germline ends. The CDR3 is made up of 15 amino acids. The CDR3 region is CASTGRDSGANVLTF. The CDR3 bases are TGTGCCAGCACAGGAAGGGATTCTGGGGCCAACGTCCTGACTTTC.

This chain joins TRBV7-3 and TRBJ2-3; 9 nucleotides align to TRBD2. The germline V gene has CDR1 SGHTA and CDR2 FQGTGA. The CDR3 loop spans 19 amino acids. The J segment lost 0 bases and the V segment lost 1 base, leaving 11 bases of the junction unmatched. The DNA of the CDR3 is TGTGCCAGCAGCTTAAGTAGGGGGCTAGCGGGACCAAGCACAGATACGCAGTATTTT. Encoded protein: CASSLSRGLAGPSTDTQYF.

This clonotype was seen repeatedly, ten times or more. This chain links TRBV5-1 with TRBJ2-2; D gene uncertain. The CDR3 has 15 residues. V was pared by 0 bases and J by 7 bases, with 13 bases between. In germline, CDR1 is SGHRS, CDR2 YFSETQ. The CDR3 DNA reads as TGCGCCAGCAGCTTGGGGCCCACGAGGAACGGGGAGCTGTTTTTT. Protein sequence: CASSLGPTRNGELFF.

CDR3 nucleotides: TGTGCCAGCAGCTCTAGCGCTCCAGGGGGAGGCTACACCTTC. Residues: CASSSSAPGGGYTF. The chain combines TRBV7-9 with TRBJ1-2; the match to TRBD1 covers 7 bases. Germline trimming cut 4 bases from V and 8 bases from J; bases unmatched to any gene: 10. Germline V gene data show CDR1 as SEHNR and CDR2 as FQNEAQ (reference sequence). The CDR3 extends over 14 amino acids.

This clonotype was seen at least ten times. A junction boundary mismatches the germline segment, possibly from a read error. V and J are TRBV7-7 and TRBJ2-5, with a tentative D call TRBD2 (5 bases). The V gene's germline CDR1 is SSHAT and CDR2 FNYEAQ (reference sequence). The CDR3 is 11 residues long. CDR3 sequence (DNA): TGTGCTAGCAGCGGCGGGGAGACCCAGTACTTC. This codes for CASSGGETQYF.

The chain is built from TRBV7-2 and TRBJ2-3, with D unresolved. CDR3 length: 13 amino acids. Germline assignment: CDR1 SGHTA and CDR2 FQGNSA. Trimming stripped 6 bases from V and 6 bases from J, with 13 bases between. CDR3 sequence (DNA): TGTGCCAGCAGTCGTCAAAATGGGGATACGCAGTATTTT. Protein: CASSRQNGDTQYF.

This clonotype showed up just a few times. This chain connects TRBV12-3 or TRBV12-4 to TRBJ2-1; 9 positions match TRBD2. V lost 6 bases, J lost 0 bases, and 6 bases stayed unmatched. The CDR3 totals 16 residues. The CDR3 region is CASRATSGNSYNEQFF. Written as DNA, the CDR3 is TGTGCCAGCAGGGCGACTAGCGGTAACTCCTACAATGAGCAGTTCTTC.

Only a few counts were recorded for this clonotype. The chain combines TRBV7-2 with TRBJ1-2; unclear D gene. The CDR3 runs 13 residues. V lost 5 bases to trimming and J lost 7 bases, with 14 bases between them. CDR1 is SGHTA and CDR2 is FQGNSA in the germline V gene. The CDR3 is CASSLRQEAGYTF. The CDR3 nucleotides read TGTGCCAGCAGCCTAAGGCAGGAGGCTGGCTACACCTTC.

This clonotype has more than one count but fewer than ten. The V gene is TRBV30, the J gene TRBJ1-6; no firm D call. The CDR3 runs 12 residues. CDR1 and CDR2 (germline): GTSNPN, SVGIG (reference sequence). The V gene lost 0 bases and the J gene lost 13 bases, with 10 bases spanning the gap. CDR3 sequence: CAWSVTSQPLHF. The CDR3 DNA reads TGTGCCTGGAGTGTCACCAGCCAGCCCCTCCACTTT.

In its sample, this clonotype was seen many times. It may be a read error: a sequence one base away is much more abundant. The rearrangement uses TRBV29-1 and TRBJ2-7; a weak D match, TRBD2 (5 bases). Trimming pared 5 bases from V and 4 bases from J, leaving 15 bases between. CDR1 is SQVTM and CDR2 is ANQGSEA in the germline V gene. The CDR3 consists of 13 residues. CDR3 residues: CSVKTGLRYEQYF. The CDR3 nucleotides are TGCAGCGTTAAAACGGGGTTGAGGTACGAGCAGTACTTC.